This TCR beta chain was sequenced during a study of shared clonotypes between healthy human individuals. This clone came up a few times. The V end was cut by 5 bases, the J end by 6 bases, with 14 bases between. Germline-derived CDR1 and CDR2 are SGHTA and FQGTGA. This CDR3 has 13 residues. Sequencing used immunoSEQ multiplex PCR; TCRdb keeps in-frame clones, though not all of them. The table records 850,000 to 1,100,000 clones, roughly 80% of them present only once. Material: memory CD4+ T cells from PBMCs. Regarding subset: CD45RA-negative fraction. The chain combines TRBV7-3 with TRBJ2-7; D perhaps matches TRBD1 (6 bases). The clonotype was recovered from a man between 18 and 35 years old in good health. Some clones in this sample may be carry-over from other donors' samples. CDR3 amino acids: CASSQQGALEQYF. CDR3 in DNA: TGTGCCAGCAGCCAACAGGGTGCCCTCGAGCAGTACTTC.